This TCR beta chain was observed in a study of blood T cell repertoires in COVID-19. Study-level background: Samples taken during acute and convalescent COVID-19 were collected in the United States, Italy and Spain. The analysed material was cDNA or gDNA that came from T cells, B-cell-depleted T cells, or PBMCs.

Trimming removed 7 bases at V and 2 bases at J, with 9 bases between. Germline lookup yields CDR1 LNHDA and CDR2 SQIVND (reference sequence). This CDR3 has 13 amino acids. Assay: immunoSEQ multiplex PCR; the TCRdb copy retains only in-frame clones and omits some. The repertoire has over 100,000 clones, 70% to 90% of them found once; the top ten carry roughly 18%. Sequenced: peripheral blood. The receptor's source is a woman aged 55-75 years with acute or convalescent COVID-19. The chain employs TRBV19 and TRBJ1-5; TRBD1 is a possible D gene (5 bases). The DNA of the CDR3 is TGTGCCAGTATCGGGGGTGGCAATCAGCCCCAGCATTTT. Translated: CASIGGGNQPQHF.